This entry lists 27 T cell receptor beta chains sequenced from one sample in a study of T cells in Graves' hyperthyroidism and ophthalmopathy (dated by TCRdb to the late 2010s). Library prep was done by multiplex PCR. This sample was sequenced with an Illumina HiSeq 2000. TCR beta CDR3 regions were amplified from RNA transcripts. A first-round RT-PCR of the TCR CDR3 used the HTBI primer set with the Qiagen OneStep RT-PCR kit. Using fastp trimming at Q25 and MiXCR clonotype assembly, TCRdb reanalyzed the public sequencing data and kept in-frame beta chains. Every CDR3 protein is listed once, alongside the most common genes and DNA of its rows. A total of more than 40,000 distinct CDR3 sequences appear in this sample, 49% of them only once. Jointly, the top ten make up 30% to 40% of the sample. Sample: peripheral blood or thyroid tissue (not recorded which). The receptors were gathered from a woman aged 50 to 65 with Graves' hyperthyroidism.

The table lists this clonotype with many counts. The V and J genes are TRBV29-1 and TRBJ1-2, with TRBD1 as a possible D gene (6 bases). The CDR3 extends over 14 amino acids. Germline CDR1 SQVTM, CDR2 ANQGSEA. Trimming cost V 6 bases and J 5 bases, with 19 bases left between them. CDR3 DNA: TGCAGCGTCAAGTTACAACAGGGATTGTATGGCTACACCTTC. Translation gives CSVKLQQGLYGYTF. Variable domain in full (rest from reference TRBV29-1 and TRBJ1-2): SAVISQKPSRDICQRGTSLTIQCQVDSQVTMMFWYRQQPGQSLTLIATANQGSEATYESGFVIDKFPISRPNLTFSTLTVSNMSPEDSSIYLCSVKLQQGLYGYTFGSGTRLTVV.

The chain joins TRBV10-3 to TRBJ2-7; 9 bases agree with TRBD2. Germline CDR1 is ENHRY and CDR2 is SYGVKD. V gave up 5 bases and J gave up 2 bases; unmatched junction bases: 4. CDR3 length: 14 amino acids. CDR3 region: CAISHKREAYEQYF. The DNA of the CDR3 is TGTGCCATCAGTCACAAGCGGGAGGCCTACGAGCAGTACTTC.

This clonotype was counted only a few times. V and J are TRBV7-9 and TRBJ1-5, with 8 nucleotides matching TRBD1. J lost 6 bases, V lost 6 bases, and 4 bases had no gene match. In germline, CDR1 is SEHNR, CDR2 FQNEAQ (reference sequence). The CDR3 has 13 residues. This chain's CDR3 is CASSPGGGQPQHF. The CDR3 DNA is TGTGCCAGCAGTCCAGGGGGCGGTCAGCCCCAGCATTTT.

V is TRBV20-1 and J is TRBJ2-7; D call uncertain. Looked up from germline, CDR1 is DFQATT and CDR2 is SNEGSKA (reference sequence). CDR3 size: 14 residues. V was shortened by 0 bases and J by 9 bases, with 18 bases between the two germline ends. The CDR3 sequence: CSARDERFLGWQYF. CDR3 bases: TGCAGTGCTAGAGACGAGCGCTTCCTGGGGTGGCAGTACTTC.

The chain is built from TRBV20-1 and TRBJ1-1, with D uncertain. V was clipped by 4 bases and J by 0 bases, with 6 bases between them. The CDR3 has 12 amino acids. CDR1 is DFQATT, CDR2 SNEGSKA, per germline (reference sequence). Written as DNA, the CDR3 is TGCAGTGCTACATGGTTGAACACTGAAGCTTTCTTT. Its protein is CSATWLNTEAFF.

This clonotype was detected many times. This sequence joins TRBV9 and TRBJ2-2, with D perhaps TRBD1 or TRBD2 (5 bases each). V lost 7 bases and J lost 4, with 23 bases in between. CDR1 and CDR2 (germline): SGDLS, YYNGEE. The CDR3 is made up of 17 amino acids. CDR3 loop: CASSPGADFLSTGELFF. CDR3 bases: TGTGCCAGCTCCCCCGGGGCCGACTTTCTAAGCACCGGGGAGCTGTTTTTT.

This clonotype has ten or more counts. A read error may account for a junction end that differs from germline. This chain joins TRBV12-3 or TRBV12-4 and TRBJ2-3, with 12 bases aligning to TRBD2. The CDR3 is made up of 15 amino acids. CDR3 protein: CASSLAGGPTDTQYF. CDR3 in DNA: TGTGCCAGCAGTCTAGCGGGAGGGCCGACAGATACGCAGTATTTT.

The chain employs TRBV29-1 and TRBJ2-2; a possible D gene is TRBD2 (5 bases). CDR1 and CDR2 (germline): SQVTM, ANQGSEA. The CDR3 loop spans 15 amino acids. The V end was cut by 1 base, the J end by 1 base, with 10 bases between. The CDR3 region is CSVEAFGVNTGELFF. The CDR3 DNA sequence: TGCAGCGTTGAAGCCTTCGGGGTGAACACCGGGGAGCTGTTTTTT.

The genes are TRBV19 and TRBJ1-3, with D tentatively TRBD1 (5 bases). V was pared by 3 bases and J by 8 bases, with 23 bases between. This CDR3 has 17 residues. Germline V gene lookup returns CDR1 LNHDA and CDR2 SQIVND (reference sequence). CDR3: CASSIAGTQVYGYTIYF. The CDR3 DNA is TGTGCCAGTAGTATCGCCGGGACCCAGGTCTATGGCTACACCATATATTTT.

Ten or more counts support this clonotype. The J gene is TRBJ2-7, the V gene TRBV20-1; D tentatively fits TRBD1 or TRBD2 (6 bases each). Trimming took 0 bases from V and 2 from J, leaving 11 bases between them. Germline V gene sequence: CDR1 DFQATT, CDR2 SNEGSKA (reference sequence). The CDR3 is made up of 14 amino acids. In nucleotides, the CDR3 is TGCAGTGCTAGAGAGGGGGGCAGGCCCTACGAGCAGTACTTC. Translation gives CSAREGGRPYEQYF.

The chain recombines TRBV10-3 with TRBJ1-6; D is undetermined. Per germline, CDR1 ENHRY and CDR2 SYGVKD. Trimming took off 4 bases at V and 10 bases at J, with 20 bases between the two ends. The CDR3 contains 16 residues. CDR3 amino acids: CAISASSLYQGSPLHF. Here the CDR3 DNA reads TGTGCCATCAGTGCCAGCAGTTTATACCAAGGATCACCCCTCCACTTT.

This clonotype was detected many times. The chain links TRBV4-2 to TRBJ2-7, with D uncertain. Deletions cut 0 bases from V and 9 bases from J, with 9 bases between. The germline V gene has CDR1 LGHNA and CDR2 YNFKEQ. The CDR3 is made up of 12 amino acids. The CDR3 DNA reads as TGTGCCAGCAGCCAAGATTCAGGCAGGCAGTACTTC. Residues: CASSQDSGRQYF.

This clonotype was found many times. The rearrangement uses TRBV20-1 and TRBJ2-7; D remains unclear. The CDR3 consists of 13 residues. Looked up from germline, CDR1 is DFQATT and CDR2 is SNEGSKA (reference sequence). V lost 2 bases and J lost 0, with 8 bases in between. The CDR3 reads CSARSQVSYEQYF. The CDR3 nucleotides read TGCAGTGCTAGATCGCAGGTCTCCTACGAGCAGTACTTC.

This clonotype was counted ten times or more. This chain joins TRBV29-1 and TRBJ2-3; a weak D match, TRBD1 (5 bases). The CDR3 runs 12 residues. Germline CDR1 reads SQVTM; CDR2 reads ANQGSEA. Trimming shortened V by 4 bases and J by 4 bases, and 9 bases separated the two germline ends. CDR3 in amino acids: CSVGQGADTQYF. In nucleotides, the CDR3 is TGCAGCGTTGGGCAGGGTGCAGATACGCAGTATTTT.

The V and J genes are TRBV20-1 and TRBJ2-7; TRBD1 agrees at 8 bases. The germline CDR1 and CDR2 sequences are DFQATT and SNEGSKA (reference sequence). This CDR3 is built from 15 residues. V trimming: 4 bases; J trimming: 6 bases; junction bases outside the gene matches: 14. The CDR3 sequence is CSAIAGTGATIEQYF. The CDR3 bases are TGCAGTGCTATTGCCGGGACAGGTGCCACGATCGAGCAGTACTTC.

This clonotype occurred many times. CDR3 nucleotides: TGCGCCAGCAGACGAGCGGTGGAGGCCGTCTACGAGCAGTACTTC. The encoded protein is CASRRAVEAVYEQYF. The V and J genes are TRBV5-1 and TRBJ2-7, with D perhaps TRBD2 (5 bases). Deletions cut 5 bases from V and 3 bases from J, with 18 bases between. The CDR3 loop spans 15 amino acids. Germline assignment: CDR1 SGHRS and CDR2 YFSETQ.

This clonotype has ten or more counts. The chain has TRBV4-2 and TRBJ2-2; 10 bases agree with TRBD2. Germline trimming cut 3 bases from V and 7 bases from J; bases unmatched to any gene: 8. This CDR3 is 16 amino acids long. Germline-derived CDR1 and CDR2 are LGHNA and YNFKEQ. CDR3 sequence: CASSQEGLAAGGELFF. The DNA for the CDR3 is TGTGCCAGCAGCCAGGAAGGACTAGCGGCCGGCGGGGAGCTGTTTTTT.

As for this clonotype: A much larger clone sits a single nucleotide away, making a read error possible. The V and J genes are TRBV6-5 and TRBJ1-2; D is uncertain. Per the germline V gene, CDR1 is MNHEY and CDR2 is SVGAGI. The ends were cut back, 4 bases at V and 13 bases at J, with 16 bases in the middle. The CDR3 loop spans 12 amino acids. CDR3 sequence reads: CASSFSLRPFTF. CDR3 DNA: TGTGCCAGCAGTTTTTCTCTCCGTCCCTTCACCTTC.

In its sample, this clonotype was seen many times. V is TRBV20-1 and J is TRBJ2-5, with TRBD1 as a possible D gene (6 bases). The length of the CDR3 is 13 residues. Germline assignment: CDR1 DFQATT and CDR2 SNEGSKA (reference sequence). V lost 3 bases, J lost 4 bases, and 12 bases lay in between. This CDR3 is CSASRQVGETQYF. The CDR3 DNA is TGCAGTGCTAGTCGACAGGTCGGAGAGACCCAGTACTTC.

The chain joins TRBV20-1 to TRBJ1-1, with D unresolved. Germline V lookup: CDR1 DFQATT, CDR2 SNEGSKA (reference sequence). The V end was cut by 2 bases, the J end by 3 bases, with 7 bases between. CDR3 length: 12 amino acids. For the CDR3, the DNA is TGCAGTGCTAGAAGCGGGGACACTGAAGCTTTCTTT. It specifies CSARSGDTEAFF.

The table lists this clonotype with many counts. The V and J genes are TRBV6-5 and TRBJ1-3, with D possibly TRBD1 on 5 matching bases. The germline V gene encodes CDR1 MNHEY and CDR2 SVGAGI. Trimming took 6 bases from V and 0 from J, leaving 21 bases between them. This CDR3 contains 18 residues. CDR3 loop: CASSLNPRGSGSGNTIYF. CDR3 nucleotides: TGTGCCAGCAGCCTAAACCCTCGGGGCAGTGGCTCTGGAAACACCATATATTTT.

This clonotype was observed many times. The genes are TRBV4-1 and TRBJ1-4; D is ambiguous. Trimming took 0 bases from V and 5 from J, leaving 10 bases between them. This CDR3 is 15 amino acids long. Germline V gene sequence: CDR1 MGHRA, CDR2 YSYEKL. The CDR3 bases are TGCGCCAGCAGCCAAGATTCCGGGTTCAATGAAAAACTGTTTTTT. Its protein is CASSQDSGFNEKLFF.

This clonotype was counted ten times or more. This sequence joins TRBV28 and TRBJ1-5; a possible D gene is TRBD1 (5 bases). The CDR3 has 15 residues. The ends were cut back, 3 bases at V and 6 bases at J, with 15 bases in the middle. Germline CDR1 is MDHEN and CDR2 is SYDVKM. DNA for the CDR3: TGTGCCAGCAGTTTTCCTTCGGTGGGGGGTCAGCCCCAGCATTTT. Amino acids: CASSFPSVGGQPQHF. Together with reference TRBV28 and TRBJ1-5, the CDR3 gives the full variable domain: DVKVTQSSRYLVKRTGEKVFLECVQDMDHENMFWYRQDPGLGLRLIYFSYDVKMKEKGDIPEGYSVSREKKERFSLILESASTNQTSMYLCASSFPSVGGQPQHFGDGTRLSIL.

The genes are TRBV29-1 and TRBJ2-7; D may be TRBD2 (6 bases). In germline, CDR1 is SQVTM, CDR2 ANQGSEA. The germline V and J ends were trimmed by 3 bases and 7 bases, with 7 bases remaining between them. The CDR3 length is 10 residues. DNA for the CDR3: TGCAGCGTTGAGGGGAGGGAGCAGTACTTC. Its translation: CSVEGREQYF.

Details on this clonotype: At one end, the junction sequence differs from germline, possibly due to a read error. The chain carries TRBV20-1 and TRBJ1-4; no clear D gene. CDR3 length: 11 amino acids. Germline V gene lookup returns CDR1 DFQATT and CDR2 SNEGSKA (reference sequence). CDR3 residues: CSVRTNEKLFF. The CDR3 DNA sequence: TGCAGTGTTAGAACTAATGAAAAACTGTTTTTT.

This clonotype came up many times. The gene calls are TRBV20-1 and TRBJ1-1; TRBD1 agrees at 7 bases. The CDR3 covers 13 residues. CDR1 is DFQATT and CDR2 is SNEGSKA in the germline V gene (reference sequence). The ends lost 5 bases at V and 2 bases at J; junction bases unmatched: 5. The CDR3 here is CSAGGQPNTEAFF. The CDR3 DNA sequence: TGCAGTGCTGGGGGACAGCCCAACACTGAAGCTTTCTTT.

The CDR3, as DNA: TGTGCCAGCAGCAGGGGACAGGGTACAATTCCCTATGGCTACACCTTC. This encodes CASSRGQGTIPYGYTF. The genes are TRBV7-6 and TRBJ1-2; 9 positions match TRBD1. The CDR3 is 16 residues long. CDR1 SGHVS and CDR2 FNYEAQ come from the germline V gene. V dropped 5 bases and J dropped 4; count of bases not matched to a gene: 11.